This T cell receptor beta chain was identified in a study of blood T cell repertoires in COVID-19. The V and J ends lost 3 bases and 2 bases respectively, with 17 bases between them. This CDR3 contains 15 residues. Germline loops: CDR1 DFQATT, CDR2 SNEGSKA (reference sequence). Generated by immunoSEQ multiplex PCR, the TCRdb table keeps only in-frame clones and is missing some. The sample holds about 70,000 clones, about 80% seen once. The V call is TRBV20-1, the J call TRBJ2-7; D ambiguous. Sequencing was performed on peripheral blood. This receptor was taken from a man in his 70s who had recovered from COVID-19. Written as DNA, the CDR3 is TGCAGTGCTAGTAGCTCAGGTGATTCGACCTACGAGCAGTACTTC. This translates into CSASSSGDSTYEQYF.